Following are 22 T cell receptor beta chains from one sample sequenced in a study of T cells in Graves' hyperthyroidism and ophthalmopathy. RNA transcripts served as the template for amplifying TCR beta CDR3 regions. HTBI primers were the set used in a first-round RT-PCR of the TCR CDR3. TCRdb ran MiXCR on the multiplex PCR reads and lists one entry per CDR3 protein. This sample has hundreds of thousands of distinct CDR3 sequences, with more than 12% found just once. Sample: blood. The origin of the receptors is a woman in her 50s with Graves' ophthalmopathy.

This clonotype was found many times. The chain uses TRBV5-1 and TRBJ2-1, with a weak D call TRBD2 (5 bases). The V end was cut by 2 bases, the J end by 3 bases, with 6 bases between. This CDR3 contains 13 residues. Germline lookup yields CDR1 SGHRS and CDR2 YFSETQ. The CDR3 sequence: CASSFGSYNEQFF. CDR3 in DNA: TGCGCCAGCAGCTTTGGGAGCTACAATGAGCAGTTCTTC. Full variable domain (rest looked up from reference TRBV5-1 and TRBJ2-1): KAGVTQTPRYLIKTRGQQVTLSCSPISGHRSVSWYQQTPGQGLQFLFEYFSETQRNKGNFPGRFSGRQFSNSRSEMNVSTLELGDSALYLCASSFGSYNEQFFGPGTRLTVL.

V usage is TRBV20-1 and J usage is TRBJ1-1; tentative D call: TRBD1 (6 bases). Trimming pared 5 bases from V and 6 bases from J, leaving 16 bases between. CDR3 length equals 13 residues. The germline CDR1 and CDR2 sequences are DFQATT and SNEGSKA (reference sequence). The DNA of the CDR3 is TGCAGTGCTTCCTCCTACAGGGTCCCTGAAGCTTTCTTT. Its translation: CSASSYRVPEAFF.

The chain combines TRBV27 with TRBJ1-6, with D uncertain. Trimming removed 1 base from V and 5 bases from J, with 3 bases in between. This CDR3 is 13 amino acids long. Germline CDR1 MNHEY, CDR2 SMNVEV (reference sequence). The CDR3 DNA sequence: TGTGCCAGCAGTTTATTGAATAATTCACCCCTCCACTTT. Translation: CASSLLNNSPLHF.

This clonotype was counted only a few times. CDR3 sequence (DNA): TGTGCCAGCAGTTTATATGGTCTTGGCAATGAGCAGTTCTTC. Amino acids: CASSLYGLGNEQFF. The genes are TRBV28 and TRBJ2-1, with D uncertain. The CDR3 sequence is 14 residues long. Deletions cut 1 base from V and 6 bases from J, with 10 bases between. Germline values: CDR1 MDHEN, CDR2 SYDVKM. Full variable domain (remainder filled in from reference TRBV28 and TRBJ2-1): DVKVTQSSRYLVKRTGEKVFLECVQDMDHENMFWYRQDPGLGLRLIYFSYDVKMKEKGDIPEGYSVSREKKERFSLILESASTNQTSMYLCASSLYGLGNEQFFGPGTRLTVL.

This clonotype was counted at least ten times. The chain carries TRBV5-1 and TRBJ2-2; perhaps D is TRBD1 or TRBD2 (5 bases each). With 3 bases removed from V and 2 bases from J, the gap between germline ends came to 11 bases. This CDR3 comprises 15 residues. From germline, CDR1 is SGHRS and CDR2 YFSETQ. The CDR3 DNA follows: TGCGCCAGCAGCTGGGACGGTCCTAACACCGGGGAGCTGTTTTTT. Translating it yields CASSWDGPNTGELFF.

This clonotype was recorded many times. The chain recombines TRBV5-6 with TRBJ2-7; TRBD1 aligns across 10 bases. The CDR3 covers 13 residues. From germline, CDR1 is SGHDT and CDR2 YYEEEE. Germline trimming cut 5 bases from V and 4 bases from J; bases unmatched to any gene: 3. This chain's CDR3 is CASSSDRGYEQYF. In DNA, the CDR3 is TGTGCCAGCAGTTCGGACAGGGGGTACGAGCAGTACTTC.

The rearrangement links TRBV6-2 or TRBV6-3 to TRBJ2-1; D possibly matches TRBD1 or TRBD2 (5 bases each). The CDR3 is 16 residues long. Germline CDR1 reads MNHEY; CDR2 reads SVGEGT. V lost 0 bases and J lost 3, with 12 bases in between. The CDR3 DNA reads TGTGCCAGCAGTTACTCTCGGGGCACCCTCTACAATGAGCAGTTCTTC. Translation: CASSYSRGTLYNEQFF.

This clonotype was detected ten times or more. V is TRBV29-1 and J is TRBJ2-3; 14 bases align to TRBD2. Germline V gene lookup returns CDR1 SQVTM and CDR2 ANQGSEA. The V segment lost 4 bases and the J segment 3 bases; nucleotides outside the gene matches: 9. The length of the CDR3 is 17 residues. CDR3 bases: TGCAGCGTTGCGGGACCGAGGACTAGCGGGAGGACAGATACGCAGTATTTT. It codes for CSVAGPRTSGRTDTQYF.

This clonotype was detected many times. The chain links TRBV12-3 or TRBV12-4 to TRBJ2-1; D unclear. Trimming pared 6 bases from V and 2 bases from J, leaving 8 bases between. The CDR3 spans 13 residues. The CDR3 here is CASRESAYNEQFF. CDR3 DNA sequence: TGTGCCAGCAGGGAGTCGGCCTACAATGAGCAGTTCTTC.

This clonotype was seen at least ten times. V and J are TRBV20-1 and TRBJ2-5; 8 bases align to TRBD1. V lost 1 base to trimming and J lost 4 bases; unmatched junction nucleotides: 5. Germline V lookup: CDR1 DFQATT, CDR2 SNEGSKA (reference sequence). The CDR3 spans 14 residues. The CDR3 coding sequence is TGCAGTGCTAGAGTCGTTCAGGGGGCAGAGACCCAGTACTTC. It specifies CSARVVQGAETQYF.

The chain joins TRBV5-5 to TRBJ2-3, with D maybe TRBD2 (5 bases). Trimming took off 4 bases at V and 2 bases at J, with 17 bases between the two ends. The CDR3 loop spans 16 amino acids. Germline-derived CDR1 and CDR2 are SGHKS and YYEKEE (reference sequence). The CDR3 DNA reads TGTGCCAGCAGCGGAGGTGTCCTAAGCTTCACAGATACGCAGTATTTT. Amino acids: CASSGGVLSFTDTQYF.

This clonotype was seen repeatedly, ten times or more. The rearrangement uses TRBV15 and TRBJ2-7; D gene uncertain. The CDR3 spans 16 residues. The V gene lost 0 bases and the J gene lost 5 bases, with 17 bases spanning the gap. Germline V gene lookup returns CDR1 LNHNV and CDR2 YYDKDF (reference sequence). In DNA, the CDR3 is TGTGCCACCAGCAGAGATCGCGTCGCCACTCCTGACGAGCAGTACTTC. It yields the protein CATSRDRVATPDEQYF. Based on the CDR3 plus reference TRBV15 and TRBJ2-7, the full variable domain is DAMVIQNPRYQVTQFGKPVTLSCSQTLNHNVMYWYQQKSSQAPKLLFHYYDKDFNNEADTPDNFQSRRPNTSFCFLDIRSPGLGDTAMYLCATSRDRVATPDEQYFGPGTRLTVT.

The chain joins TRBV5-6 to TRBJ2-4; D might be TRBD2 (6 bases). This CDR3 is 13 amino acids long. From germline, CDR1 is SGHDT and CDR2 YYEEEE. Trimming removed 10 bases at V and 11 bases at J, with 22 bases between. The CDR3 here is CAWSPGLKSVQYF. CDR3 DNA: TGTGCCTGGTCCCCGGGACTCAAAAGCGTTCAGTACTTC. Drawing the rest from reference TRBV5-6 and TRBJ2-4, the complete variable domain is DAGVTQSPTHLIKTRGQQVTLRCSPKSGHDTVSWYQQALGQGPQFIFQYYEEEERQRGNFPDRFSGHQFPNYSSELNVNALLLGDSALYLCAWSPGLKSVQYFGAGTRLSVL.

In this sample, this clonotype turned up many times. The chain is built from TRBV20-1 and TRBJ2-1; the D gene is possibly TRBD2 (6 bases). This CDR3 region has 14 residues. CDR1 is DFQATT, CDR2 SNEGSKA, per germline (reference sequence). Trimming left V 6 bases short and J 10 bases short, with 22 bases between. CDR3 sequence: CSAAGGANPEEQFF. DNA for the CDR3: TGCAGTGCGGCCGGCGGGGCCAACCCTGAGGAGCAGTTCTTC.

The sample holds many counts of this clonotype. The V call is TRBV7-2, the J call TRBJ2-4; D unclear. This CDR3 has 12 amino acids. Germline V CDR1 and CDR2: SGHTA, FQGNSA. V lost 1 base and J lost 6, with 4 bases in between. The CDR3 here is CASSLGGNIQYF. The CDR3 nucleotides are TGTGCCAGCAGCTTAGGGGGAAACATTCAGTACTTC.

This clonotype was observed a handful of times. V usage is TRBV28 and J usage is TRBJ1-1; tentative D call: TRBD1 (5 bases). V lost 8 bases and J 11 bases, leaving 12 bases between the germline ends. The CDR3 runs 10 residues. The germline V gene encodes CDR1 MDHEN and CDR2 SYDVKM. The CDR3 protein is CASERGMAFF. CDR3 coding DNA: TGTGCCAGCGAAAGGGGTATGGCTTTCTTT.

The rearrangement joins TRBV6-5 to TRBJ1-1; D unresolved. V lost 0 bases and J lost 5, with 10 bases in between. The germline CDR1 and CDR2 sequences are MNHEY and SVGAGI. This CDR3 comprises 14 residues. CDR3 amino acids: CASSYSVDRTEAFF. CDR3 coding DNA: TGTGCCAGCAGTTACTCGGTGGATAGGACTGAAGCTTTCTTT.

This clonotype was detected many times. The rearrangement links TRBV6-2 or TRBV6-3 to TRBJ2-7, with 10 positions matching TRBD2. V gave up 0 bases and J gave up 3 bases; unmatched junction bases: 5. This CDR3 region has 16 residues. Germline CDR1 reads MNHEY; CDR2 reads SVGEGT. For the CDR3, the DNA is TGTGCCAGCAGTTACTCTCCAGCTAGCGGGGGCTACGAGCAGTACTTC. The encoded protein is CASSYSPASGGYEQYF.

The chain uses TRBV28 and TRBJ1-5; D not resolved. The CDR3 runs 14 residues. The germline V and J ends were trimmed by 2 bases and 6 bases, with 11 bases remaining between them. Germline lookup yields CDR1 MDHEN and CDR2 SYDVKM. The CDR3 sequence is CASSLMAQAQPQHF. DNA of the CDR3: TGTGCCAGCAGTTTAATGGCCCAGGCTCAGCCCCAGCATTTT.

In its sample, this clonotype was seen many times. CDR3 nucleotides: TGTGCCAGCAGCCGTACTAACGGGTTTAAGGGGGCAGCTTTCTTT. The encoded protein is CASSRTNGFKGAAFF. The rearrangement joins TRBV6-1 to TRBJ1-1; 7 nucleotides line up with TRBD1. CDR3 size: 15 residues. The junction had 17 bases not matched to a gene; V was cut back by 6 bases and J by 10 bases. Germline V lookup: CDR1 MNHNS, CDR2 SASEGT.

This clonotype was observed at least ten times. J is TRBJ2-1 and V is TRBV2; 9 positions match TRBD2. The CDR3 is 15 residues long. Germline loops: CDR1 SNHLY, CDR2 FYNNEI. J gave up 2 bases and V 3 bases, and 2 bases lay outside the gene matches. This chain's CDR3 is CASSDAGGPYNEQFF. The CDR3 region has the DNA TGTGCCAGCAGTGACGCGGGAGGGCCCTACAATGAGCAGTTCTTC.

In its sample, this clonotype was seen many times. The CDR3 region has the DNA TGTGCCAGCAGTACAGGGATCTCTGGAAACACCATATATTTT. It specifies CASSTGISGNTIYF. The chain recombines TRBV12-3 or TRBV12-4 with TRBJ1-3; a weak D match, TRBD1 (6 bases). Trimming shortened V by 5 bases and J by 0 bases, and 8 bases separated the two germline ends. The CDR3 sequence is 14 residues long.